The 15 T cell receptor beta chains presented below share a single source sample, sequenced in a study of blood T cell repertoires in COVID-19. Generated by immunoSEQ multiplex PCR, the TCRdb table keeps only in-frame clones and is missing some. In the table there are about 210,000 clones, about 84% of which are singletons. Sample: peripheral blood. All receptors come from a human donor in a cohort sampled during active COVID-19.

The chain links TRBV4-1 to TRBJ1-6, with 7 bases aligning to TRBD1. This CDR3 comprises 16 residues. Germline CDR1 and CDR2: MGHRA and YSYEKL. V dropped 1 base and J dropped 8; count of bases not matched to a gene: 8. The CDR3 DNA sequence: TGCGCCAGCAGCCAAGCCAACTCAGGGGGTGATTCACCCCTCCACTTT. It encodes CASSQANSGGDSPLHF.

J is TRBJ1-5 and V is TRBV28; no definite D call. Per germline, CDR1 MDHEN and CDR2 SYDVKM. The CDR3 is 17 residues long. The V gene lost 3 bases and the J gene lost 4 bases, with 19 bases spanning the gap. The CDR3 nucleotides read TGTGCCAGCAGTTTGTGGGAGAGAAGCGGTGGGAATCAGCCCCAGCATTTT. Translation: CASSLWERSGGNQPQHF.

The CDR3 bases are TGTGCCAGCAGTTCCGGGGGGCTTAGCGACAATGAGCAGTTCTTC. Translated, it gives CASSSGGLSDNEQFF. V is TRBV28 and J is TRBJ2-1, with a weak D call TRBD2 (7 bases). Trimming pared 4 bases from V and 5 bases from J, leaving 15 bases between. CDR3 length: 15 amino acids. CDR1 and CDR2 from the germline V gene are MDHEN and SYDVKM.

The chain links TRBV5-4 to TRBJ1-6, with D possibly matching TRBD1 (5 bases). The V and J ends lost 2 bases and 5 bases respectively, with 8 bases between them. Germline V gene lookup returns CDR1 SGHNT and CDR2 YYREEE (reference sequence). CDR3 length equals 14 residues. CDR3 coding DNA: TGTGCCAGCAGCTTTGACAGCAATAATTCACCCCTCCACTTT. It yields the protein CASSFDSNNSPLHF. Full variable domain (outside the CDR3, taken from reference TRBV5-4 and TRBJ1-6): ETGVTQSPTHLIKTRGQQVTLRCSSQSGHNTVSWYQQALGQGPQFIFQYYREEENGRGNFPPRFSGLQFPNYSSELNVNALELDDSALYLCASSFDSNNSPLHFGNGTRLTVT.

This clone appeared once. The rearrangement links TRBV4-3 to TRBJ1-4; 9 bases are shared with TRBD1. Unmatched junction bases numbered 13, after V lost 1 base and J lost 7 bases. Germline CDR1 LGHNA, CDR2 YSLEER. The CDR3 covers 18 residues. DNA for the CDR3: TGCGCCAGCAGCCAAGGTCCTAGCGGGGGACAGGGAATTGAAAAACTGTTTTTT. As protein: CASSQGPSGGQGIEKLFF.

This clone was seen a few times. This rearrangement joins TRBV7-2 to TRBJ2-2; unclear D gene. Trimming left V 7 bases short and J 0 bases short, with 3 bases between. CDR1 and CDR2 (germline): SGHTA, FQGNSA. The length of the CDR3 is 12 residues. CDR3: CASTSNTGELFF. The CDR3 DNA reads TGTGCCAGCACCTCGAACACCGGGGAGCTGTTTTTT.

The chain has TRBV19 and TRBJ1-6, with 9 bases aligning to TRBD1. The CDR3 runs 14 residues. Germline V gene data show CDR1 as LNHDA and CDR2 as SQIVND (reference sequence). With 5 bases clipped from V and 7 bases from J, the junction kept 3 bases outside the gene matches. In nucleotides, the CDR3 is TGTGCCAGTAGTCAAACAGGGGGCAATTCACCCCTCCACTTT. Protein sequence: CASSQTGGNSPLHF. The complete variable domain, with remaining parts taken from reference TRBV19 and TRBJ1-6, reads DGGITQSPKYLFRKEGQNVTLSCEQNLNHDAMYWYRQDPGQGLRLIYYSQIVNDFQKGDIAEGYSVSREKKESFPLTVTSAQKNPTAFYLCASSQTGGNSPLHFGNGTRLTVT.

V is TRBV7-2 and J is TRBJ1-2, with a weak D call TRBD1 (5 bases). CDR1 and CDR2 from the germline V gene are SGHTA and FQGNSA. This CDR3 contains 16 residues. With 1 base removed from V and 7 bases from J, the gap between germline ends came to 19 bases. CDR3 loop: CASSLDRLVIGTGYTF. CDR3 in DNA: TGTGCCAGCAGCTTAGACAGGCTTGTAATAGGAACTGGCTACACCTTC.

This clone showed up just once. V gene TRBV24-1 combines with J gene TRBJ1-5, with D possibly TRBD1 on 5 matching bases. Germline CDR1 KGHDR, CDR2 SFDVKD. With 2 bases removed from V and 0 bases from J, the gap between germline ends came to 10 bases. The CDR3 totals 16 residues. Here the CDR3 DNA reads TGTGCCACCAGTGATTCCGGACATGATAGCAATCAGCCCCAGCATTTT. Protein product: CATSDSGHDSNQPQHF.

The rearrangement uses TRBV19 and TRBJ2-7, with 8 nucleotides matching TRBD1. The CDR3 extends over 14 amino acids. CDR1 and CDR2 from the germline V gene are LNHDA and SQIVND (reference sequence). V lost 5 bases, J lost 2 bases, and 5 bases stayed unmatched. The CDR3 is CASSFTGGTYEQYF. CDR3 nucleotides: TGTGCCAGTAGTTTTACAGGGGGAACCTACGAGCAGTACTTC.

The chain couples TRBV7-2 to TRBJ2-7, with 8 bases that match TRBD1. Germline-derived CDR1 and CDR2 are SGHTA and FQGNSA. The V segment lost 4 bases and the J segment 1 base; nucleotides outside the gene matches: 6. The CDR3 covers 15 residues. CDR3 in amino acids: CASSSQGALSYEQYF. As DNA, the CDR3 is TGTGCCAGCAGCTCCCAGGGGGCGCTTTCCTACGAGCAGTACTTC.

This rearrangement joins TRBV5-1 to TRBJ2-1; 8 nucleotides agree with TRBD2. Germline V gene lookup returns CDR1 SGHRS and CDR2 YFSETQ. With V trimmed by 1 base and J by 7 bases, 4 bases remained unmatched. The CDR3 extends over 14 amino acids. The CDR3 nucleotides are TGCGCCAGCAGCTTGTCGGGGGGGCGTAATGAGCAGTTCTTC. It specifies CASSLSGGRNEQFF.

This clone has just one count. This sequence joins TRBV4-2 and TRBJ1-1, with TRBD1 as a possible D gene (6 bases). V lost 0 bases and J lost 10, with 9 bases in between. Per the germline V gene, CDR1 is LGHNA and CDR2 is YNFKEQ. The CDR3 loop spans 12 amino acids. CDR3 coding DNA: TGTGCCAGCAGCCAAGAGGGGGCCCTAGCTTTCTTT. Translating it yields CASSQEGALAFF.

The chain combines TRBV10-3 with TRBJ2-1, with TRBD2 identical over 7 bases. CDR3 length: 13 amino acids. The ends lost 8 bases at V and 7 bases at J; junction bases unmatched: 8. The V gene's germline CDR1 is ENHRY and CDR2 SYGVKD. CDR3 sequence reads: CAISVGSGNEQFF. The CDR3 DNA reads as TGTGCCATCTCGGTGGGTAGCGGGAATGAGCAGTTCTTC.

The CDR3 spells CASSLGLAEQFF. CDR3 DNA: TGTGCCAGCAGCTTGGGACTAGCTGAGCAGTTCTTC. The chain has TRBV7-2 and TRBJ2-1, with 9 bases aligning to TRBD2. Germline V gene sequence: CDR1 SGHTA, CDR2 FQGNSA. This CDR3 comprises 12 residues. With V trimmed by 3 bases and J by 9 bases, 0 bases remained unmatched.